One and the same sample provided the 30 T cell receptor beta chains below, sequenced in a study of cytomegalovirus exposure and HLA in healthy donors. The PCR was carried out with 60 Vbeta primers and 13 Jbeta primers. Produced via immunoSEQ multiplex PCR; TCRdb's table is partial and in-frame only. This table has around 300,000 clones, over 85% appearing once. Material: PBMCs. The origin of the receptors is a woman aged 18-30 years in good health and CMV-seronegative.

The chain is built from TRBV6-1 and TRBJ2-1; the D gene is possibly TRBD2 (6 bases). The CDR3 loop spans 13 amino acids. Trimming cost V 7 bases and J 8 bases, with 15 bases left between them. The V gene's germline CDR1 is MNHNS and CDR2 SASEGT. The CDR3 DNA follows: TGTGCCAGCACCTCGTTGTGGGGGGATGAGCAGTTCTTC. It translates to CASTSLWGDEQFF.

The CDR3 reads CASGNGQGEGYTF. The CDR3 region has the DNA TGTGCTAGTGGGAACGGACAGGGGGAAGGCTACACCTTC. The chain combines TRBV12-5 with TRBJ1-2; 10 bases are a match to TRBD1. Germline V gene data show CDR1 as LGHNT and CDR2 as FRNRAP. Losses at the gene ends were 6 bases for V and 8 bases for J; bases not matched to a gene: 6. The CDR3 spans 13 residues.

The chain employs TRBV29-1 and TRBJ2-1; TRBD1 matches 8 bases. The CDR3 is 16 amino acids. Germline V CDR1 and CDR2: SQVTM, ANQGSEA. After removal of 1 base from V and 5 bases from J, the junction contained 10 bases not matched to a gene. The CDR3 sequence: CSVEGVGRGLDNEQFF. The DNA for the CDR3 is TGCAGCGTTGAAGGGGTCGGCAGGGGGCTGGACAATGAGCAGTTCTTC.

The V gene is TRBV30, the J gene TRBJ1-3, with 7 bases matching TRBD1. V was pared by 0 bases and J by 9 bases, with 5 bases of the junction left unmatched. The CDR3 runs to 13 residues. The germline V gene encodes CDR1 GTSNPN and CDR2 SVGIG (reference sequence). The CDR3 coding sequence is TGTGCCTGGAGTGTGCAGGGGGATGGCACCATATATTTT. It specifies CAWSVQGDGTIYF.

As concerns this clone: The same CDR3 arises from other DNA sequences in this sample as well. The J gene is TRBJ1-1, the V gene TRBV10-1, with 7 bases that match TRBD1. This CDR3 is 13 amino acids long. V gave up 5 bases and J gave up 2 bases; unmatched junction bases: 2. Germline V gene lookup returns CDR1 WNHNN and CDR2 SYGVQD (reference sequence). The CDR3 loop reads CASSPGGNTEAFF. For the CDR3, the DNA is TGCGCCAGCAGTCCAGGGGGAAACACTGAAGCTTTCTTT.

This sequence joins TRBV15 and TRBJ2-5, with 8 bases aligning to TRBD2. V trimming: 1 base; J trimming: 5 bases; junction bases outside the gene matches: 6. Germline lookup yields CDR1 LNHNV and CDR2 YYDKDF (reference sequence). This CDR3 comprises 15 residues. As DNA, the CDR3 is TGTGCCACCAGCAGAGGGACCGGGGGGGCGGAGACCCAGTACTTC. It yields the protein CATSRGTGGAETQYF.

The chain couples TRBV2 to TRBJ2-7; maybe TRBD2 (7 bases). From germline, CDR1 is SNHLY and CDR2 FYNNEI. The CDR3 contains 17 residues. Trimming shortened V by 9 bases and J by 0 bases, and 24 bases separated the two germline ends. CDR3 amino acids: CASLKFAGAPSSYEQYF. In DNA, the CDR3 is TGTGCCAGTCTCAAATTTGCGGGGGCCCCCAGCTCCTACGAGCAGTACTTC.

The rearrangement links TRBV11-2 to TRBJ1-4, with 7 bases aligning to TRBD1. CDR1 SGHAT and CDR2 FQNNGV come from the germline V gene. The trim removed 6 bases at V and 7 bases at J, leaving 2 bases unmatched. This CDR3 contains 12 residues. CDR3 DNA: TGTGCCAGCAGAGGGGACAGTGAAAAACTGTTTTTT. Its protein product is CASRGDSEKLFF. The variable domain in full, with the rest retrieved from reference TRBV11-2 and TRBJ1-4, is EAGVAQSPRYKIIEKRQSVAFWCNPISGHATLYWYQQILGQGPKLLIQFQNNGVVDDSQLPKDRFSAERLKGVDSTLKIQPAKLEDSAVYLCASRGDSEKLFFGSGTQLSVL.

The chain couples TRBV7-9 to TRBJ2-5; the match to TRBD2 covers 8 bases. Germline V gives CDR1 SEHNR, CDR2 FQNEAQ (reference sequence). Trimming took 0 bases from V and 1 from J; bases not matched to a gene: 1. The CDR3 length is 15 residues. The CDR3 DNA sequence: TGTGCCAGCAGCTTAGCGCTAGCGGGCCAAGAGACCCAGTACTTC. This codes for CASSLALAGQETQYF. Full variable domain (missing parts from reference TRBV7-9 and TRBJ2-5): DTGVSQNPRHKITKRGQNVTFRCDPISEHNRLYWYRQTLGQGPEFLTYFQNEAQLEKSRLLSDRFSAERPKGSFSTLEIQRTEQGDSAMYLCASSLALAGQETQYFGPGTRLLVL.

This chain joins TRBV25-1 and TRBJ1-1, with 8 positions matching TRBD1. The V segment lost 1 base and the J segment 2 bases; nucleotides outside the gene matches: 12. In germline, CDR1 is MGHDK, CDR2 SYGVNS. CDR3 length: 18 amino acids. The DNA for the CDR3 is TGTGCCAGCAGTGAATCCGGACAGGGTGGGGGGAAAAACACTGAAGCTTTCTTT. Protein sequence: CASSESGQGGGKNTEAFF.

The chain combines TRBV14 with TRBJ1-2; D is ambiguous. Germline V gene lookup returns CDR1 SGHDN and CDR2 FVKESK. V lost 8 bases and J 6 bases, leaving 16 bases between the germline ends. The CDR3 extends over 13 amino acids. CDR3 amino acids: CASRLGGADGYTF. CDR3 DNA sequence: TGTGCCAGCCGGTTAGGAGGCGCGGATGGCTACACCTTC.

The chain joins TRBV11-1 to TRBJ1-2; 9 bases match TRBD1. CDR1 SGHAT and CDR2 FQDESV come from the germline V gene (reference sequence). With 5 bases clipped from V and 8 bases from J, the junction kept 3 bases outside the gene matches. The CDR3 spans 12 residues. Here the CDR3 DNA reads TGTGCCAGCAGCCTCGACAGGGGGGGCTACACCTTC. Translation gives CASSLDRGGYTF.

This rearrangement joins TRBV10-1 to TRBJ2-5; 13 bases agree with TRBD2. The end of the DNA is better explained by TRBJ2-7, so the J call may be wrong. CDR3 size: 15 residues. CDR1 WNHNN and CDR2 SYGVQD come from the germline V gene (reference sequence). The CDR3: CASSMTSGGPYEQYF. CDR3 DNA sequence: TGCGCCAGCAGCATGACTAGCGGGGGGCCCTACGAGCAGTACTTC.

The chain uses TRBV7-3 and TRBJ1-3; perhaps TRBD1 as D (6 bases). CDR3 size: 19 residues. Germline V CDR1 and CDR2: SGHTA, FQGTGA. Trimming took 4 bases from V and 0 from J, leaving 22 bases between them. The DNA for the CDR3 is TGTGCCAGCAGCTCCCACCTATTAAGTGGACAGTTCTCTGGAAACACCATATATTTT. It is translated as CASSSHLLSGQFSGNTIYF. Combining the CDR3 with reference TRBV7-3 and TRBJ1-3 gives the whole variable domain GAGVSQTPSNKVTEKGKYVELRCDPISGHTALYWYRQSLGQGPEFLIYFQGTGAADDSGLPNDRFFAVRPEGSVSTLKIQRTERGDSAVYLCASSSHLLSGQFSGNTIYFGEGSWLTVV.

V is TRBV7-9 and J is TRBJ2-7; 9 bases are a match to TRBD2. The CDR3 has 15 amino acids. The V segment lost 0 bases and the J segment 6 bases; nucleotides outside the gene matches: 6. Germline CDR1 reads SEHNR; CDR2 reads FQNEAQ (reference sequence). CDR3 region: CASSLAGGGGIEQYF. In DNA, the CDR3 is TGTGCCAGCAGCTTAGCCGGCGGGGGGGGTATCGAGCAGTACTTC.

J is TRBJ2-5 and V is TRBV9; TRBD2 matches at 8 bases. With V trimmed by 3 bases and J by 1 base, 5 bases remained unmatched. This CDR3 spans 15 amino acids. Germline assignment: CDR1 SGDLS and CDR2 YYNGEE. The DNA for the CDR3 is TGTGCCAGCAGCGGGGGGGCGGGGGGCCAAGAGACCCAGTACTTC. Its protein is CASSGGAGGQETQYF. The full variable domain, its missing parts supplied by reference TRBV9 and TRBJ2-5, is DSGVTQTPKHLITATGQRVTLRCSPRSGDLSVYWYQQSLDQGLQFLIQYYNGEERAKGNILERFSAQQFPDLHSELNLSSLELGDSALYFCASSGGAGGQETQYFGPGTRLLVL.

This chain connects TRBV30 to TRBJ1-1; TRBD1 matches at 7 bases. CDR1 GTSNPN and CDR2 SVGIG come from the germline V gene (reference sequence). V lost 5 bases and J lost 1; bases outside the gene matches: 10. The CDR3 has 15 amino acids. The CDR3 DNA is TGTGCCTGGCTAGAGGTCGGACAGGCGAACACTGAAGCTTTCTTT. This translates into CAWLEVGQANTEAFF.

The genes are TRBV19 and TRBJ2-2; D gene ambiguous. CDR1 and CDR2 from the germline V gene are LNHDA and SQIVND (reference sequence). Trimming stripped 3 bases from V and 7 bases from J, with 9 bases between. CDR3 length: 13 amino acids. The CDR3 DNA sequence: TGTGCCAGTAGTATCATCGAGGTCGGGGAGCTGTTTTTT. Translated, it gives CASSIIEVGELFF.

The V gene is TRBV5-6, the J gene TRBJ2-7; possible D gene TRBD2, 6 bases. V was pared by 3 bases and J by 1 base, with 8 bases between. The CDR3 contains 13 residues. Germline CDR1 reads SGHDT; CDR2 reads YYEEEE. The CDR3 reads CASSSRGSYEQYF. In nucleotides, the CDR3 is TGTGCCAGCAGCTCCCGGGGGTCCTACGAGCAGTACTTC.

This CDR3 reads CASSQVRQGAVNEKLFF. CDR3 coding DNA: TGCGCCAGCAGCCAAGTTCGCCAGGGGGCGGTTAATGAAAAACTGTTTTTT. The genes are TRBV4-1 and TRBJ1-4; 8 bases line up with TRBD1. CDR3 length equals 17 residues. Germline loops: CDR1 MGHRA, CDR2 YSYEKL. Germline trimming cut 1 base from V and 4 bases from J; bases unmatched to any gene: 8.

The J gene is TRBJ2-3, the V gene TRBV27, with 8 nucleotides matching TRBD1. The trim removed 2 bases at V and 2 bases at J, leaving 3 bases unmatched. CDR1 and CDR2 from the germline V gene are MNHEY and SMNVEV (reference sequence). The CDR3 is 15 amino acids. The CDR3 sequence: CASSLGQGNTDTQYF. The CDR3 bases are TGTGCCAGCAGTTTAGGACAGGGTAACACAGATACGCAGTATTTT.

This chain connects TRBV7-3 to TRBJ1-2, with 8 bases that match TRBD1. The CDR3 length is 14 residues. Germline V gene sequence: CDR1 SGHTA, CDR2 FQGTGA. Trimming cost V 5 bases and J 2 bases; bases outside gene matches: 4. CDR3 in DNA: TGTGCCAGCAGCCAGGGGGCCGGGAACTATGGCTACACCTTC. Residues: CASSQGAGNYGYTF.

The chain uses TRBV10-3 and TRBJ2-5, with D possibly being TRBD1 (5 bases). V was clipped by 3 bases and J by 5 bases, with 19 bases between them. The CDR3 consists of 16 residues. Germline V gives CDR1 ENHRY, CDR2 SYGVKD. As DNA, the CDR3 is TGTGCCATCAGTGATAGGGCTAGGGGTGAGTTGGAGACCCAGTACTTC. Translation: CAISDRARGELETQYF.

The V gene is TRBV4-1, the J gene TRBJ1-1; 7 positions match TRBD1. Trimming removed 1 base from V and 1 base from J; junction bases left unmatched: 9. The germline V gene has CDR1 MGHRA and CDR2 YSYEKL. The CDR3 runs to 17 residues. The CDR3 DNA follows: TGCGCCAGCAGCCAAGGGCCGGCAGGGGGAAGGAACACTGAAGCTTTCTTT. Residues: CASSQGPAGGRNTEAFF.

As DNA, the CDR3 is TGTGCCAGCAGTGAATTCGGACAAGGCTCTGGGGCCAACGTCCTGACTTTC. Protein sequence: CASSEFGQGSGANVLTF. This chain joins TRBV2 and TRBJ2-6; D is possibly TRBD1 (5 bases). Germline CDR1 reads SNHLY; CDR2 reads FYNNEI. Trimming removed 2 bases at V and 0 bases at J, with 11 bases between. This CDR3 has 17 residues.

The CDR3: CASSYRTQWRHEQYF. CDR3 DNA sequence: TGTGCCAGCAGCTACCGGACTCAATGGCGACACGAGCAGTACTTC. The V gene is TRBV7-8, the J gene TRBJ2-7; perhaps TRBD2 as D (5 bases). Trimming took off 4 bases at V and 5 bases at J, with 18 bases between the two ends. The CDR3 totals 15 residues. Germline V gives CDR1 SGHVS, CDR2 FQNEAQ. The full variable domain, with the rest looked up from reference TRBV7-8 and TRBJ2-7, is GAGVSQSPRYKVAKRGQDVALRCDPISGHVSLFWYQQALGQGPEFLTYFQNEAQLDKSGLPSDRFFAERPEGSVSTLKIQRTQQEDSAVYLCASSYRTQWRHEQYFGPGTRLTVT.

This clone has just a few counts. A junction boundary mismatches the germline segment, possibly from a read error. The chain uses TRBV7-9 and TRBJ1-2; TRBD1 matches at 8 bases. The CDR3 is 15 amino acids. CDR1 is SEHNR, CDR2 FQNEAQ, per germline (reference sequence). The CDR3 loop reads CSSSSTDRVGIGYTF. The CDR3 DNA reads TGTTCCAGCAGCTCGACGGACAGGGTCGGTATTGGCTACACCTTC. Together with reference TRBV7-9 and TRBJ1-2, the CDR3 gives the full variable domain: DTGVSQNPRHKITKRGQNVTFRCDPISEHNRLYWYRQTLGQGPEFLTYFQNEAQLEKSRLLSDRFSAERPKGSFSTLEIQRTEQGDSAMYLCSSSSTDRVGIGYTFGSGTRLTVV.

The chain employs TRBV29-1 and TRBJ1-2; D is unclear. Germline assignment: CDR1 SQVTM and CDR2 ANQGSEA. This CDR3 comprises 13 residues. V dropped 5 bases and J dropped 3 bases, with 13 bases sitting between them. The CDR3: CSVRDDGDYGYTF. The CDR3 DNA sequence: TGCAGCGTTCGAGACGACGGGGACTATGGCTACACCTTC.

The chain is built from TRBV9 and TRBJ2-4; TRBD2 matches at 11 bases. The CDR3 covers 14 residues. Trimming cost V 0 bases and J 13 bases; bases outside gene matches: 6. Germline values: CDR1 SGDLS, CDR2 YYNGEE. As DNA, the CDR3 is TGTGCCAGCAGCGTAGAGACACTAGCGGGGGAACAGTACTTC. Translation: CASSVETLAGEQYF.

This rearrangement joins TRBV7-9 to TRBJ1-1; a possible D gene is TRBD1 (6 bases). Germline loops: CDR1 SEHNR, CDR2 FQNEAQ (reference sequence). V was trimmed by 5 bases and J by 1 base, leaving 11 bases between them. This CDR3 spans 14 amino acids. CDR3 bases: TGTGCCAGCAGCCCCAGGGGCCCGAACACTGAAGCTTTCTTT. This encodes CASSPRGPNTEAFF.